These T cell receptor beta chains were read from a single sample in a study of patients and donors after allogeneic stem cell transplantation. Each CDR3 protein gets one entry after TCRdb re-called the RT-PCR reads with MiXCR. The sample lists around 6,700 distinct CDR3 sequences, roughly 13% occurring once. The sample taken for sequencing was blood, either unsorted or a sorted T cell fraction (not recorded which). These receptors all come from a human donor who was either an allogeneic HSCT recipient or a stem cell or donor lymphocyte infusion donor (not recorded which). It is not recorded whose cells these are; they may come from a transplant donor. The CDR3 runs from the conserved cysteine through the conserved F or W.

v_gene: TRBV27
j_gene: TRBJ2-3
len: 14
CDR3aa: CASSVSGRTDSQYF

v_gene: TRBV5-6
j_gene: TRBJ1-1
len: 14
CDR3aa: CASSLDRANTEAFF

v_gene: TRBV27
j_gene: TRBJ1-5
len: 16
CDR3aa: CASSLRRTEPNQPQHF

v_gene: TRBV15
j_gene: TRBJ1-1
len: 16
CDR3aa: CATSRGQGLMNTEAFF

v_gene: TRBV7-2
j_gene: TRBJ1-1
len: 13
CDR3aa: CASSPGPNTEAFF

v_gene: TRBV20-1
j_gene: TRBJ2-3
len: 17
CDR3aa: CSARYLSGTGRSDTQYF

v_gene: TRBV7-2
j_gene: TRBJ1-1
len: 14
CDR3aa: CASSPGQMNTEAFF

v_gene: TRBV11-3
j_gene: TRBJ1-1
len: 14
CDR3aa: CASSLRQVGTEAFF

v_gene: TRBV7-9
j_gene: TRBJ1-1
len: 12
CDR3aa: CASSLINTEAFF

v_gene: TRBV4-2
j_gene: TRBJ2-5
len: 15
CDR3aa: CASSQGGAGGETQYF

v_gene: TRBV3-2
j_gene: TRBJ1-4
len: 18
CDR3aa: CASSPTGGGQEENEKLFF

v_gene: TRBV4-3
j_gene: TRBJ2-1
len: 14
CDR3aa: CASSQDALSVEQFF

v_gene: TRBV7-9
j_gene: TRBJ2-1
len: 14
CDR3aa: CASKTKREGNEQFF

v_gene: TRBV20-1
j_gene: TRBJ2-5
len: 10
CDR3aa: CSARRETQYF

v_gene: TRBV4-1
j_gene: TRBJ2-7
len: 16
CDR3aa: CASSQDRTSLAGEQYF

v_gene: TRBV7-6
j_gene: TRBJ1-2
len: 14
CDR3aa: CASSLDPGEPRYTF

v_gene: TRBV5-1
j_gene: TRBJ2-7
len: 13
CDR3aa: CASSGTGSYEQYF

v_gene: TRBV7-9
j_gene: TRBJ1-4
len: 14
CDR3aa: CASSFSEDQEKLFF

v_gene: TRBV7-2
j_gene: TRBJ1-5
len: 15
CDR3aa: CASSLERGVNQPQHF

v_gene: TRBV5-1
j_gene: TRBJ1-3
len: 15
CDR3aa: CASSLDGNSGNTIYF

v_gene: TRBV6-6
j_gene: TRBJ2-1
len: 13
CDR3aa: CASNSGGFNEQFF

v_gene: TRBV20-1
j_gene: TRBJ1-2
len: 14
CDR3aa: CSAPGQGFFYGYTF

v_gene: TRBV27
j_gene: TRBJ2-3
len: 14
CDR3aa: CASSLVGGTDTQYF

v_gene: TRBV7-9
j_gene: TRBJ2-7
len: 11
CDR3aa: CASSQIYEQYF

v_gene: TRBV4-3
j_gene: TRBJ2-3
len: 15
CDR3aa: CASSPDSLSTDTQYF

v_gene: TRBV4-1
j_gene: TRBJ2-1
len: 15
CDR3aa: CASSQGLAVNNEQFF